Reported below is one TCR beta chain. No antigen is known for it. Base qualities are missing; no much larger clone stands one base away. Each collaborating institution followed its own protocols to collect whole blood in K2EDTA tubes. For TCRbeta analysis, collaborator samples were shipped as frozen whole blood, as isolated PBMCs, or as DNA extracted from either sample type. Reading from cysteine to phenylalanine, the CDR3 counts 15 amino acids. The sequence is cut down to CDR3 DNA, 45 bases in frame from base 1. Compared with germline, V lacks 4 bases and J lacks 8 bases; bases without a gene match: 10. CDR1 MNHEY and CDR2 SMNVEV were looked up in the germline V gene (reference sequence). The sample belongs to a study of blood T cell repertoires in COVID-19 (dated by TCRdb to 2018 to 2020). Study-level background: Samples covering the acute and convalescent phases of COVID-19 were provided by collaborators in the United States, Italy and Spain. The repertoires were released in a freely available public database intended as a resource for research on the immune response to SARS-CoV-2. Sample metadata almost always included a de-identified subject ID, COVID-19 status, age in years and sex. The samples were drawn from two sources: the first 160 participants of the ongoing ImmuneRACE study, and 950 to 1,500 subjects contributed by 6 global collaborators. Where available, HLA class I and class II types were obtained from metadata supplied by the sample provider rather than from assay-based typing. The prospective study material was composed of cDNA or gDNA derived from T cells, B-cell-depleted T cells, or PBMCs. The dataset comprised deeply sampled blood TCRbeta repertoires from subjects exposed to, actively infected with, or recovered from COVID-19.

TCRbeta CDR3 regions were amplified from genomic DNA by means of the immunoSEQ Assay, a bias-controlled multiplex PCR. The study's processing was this. The number of nucleated cells in each sample was estimated from the amplification of reference gene primers within the assay. To quantify the absolute abundance of each unique TCRbeta CDR3 rearrangement, sequence reads were collapsed and filtered. For each sample, productive Simpson clonality was calculated by taking the square root of Simpson's diversity index across productive rearrangements. Sourced from immuneACCESS, this table was stored by TCRdb with only in-frame sequences that have V and J called. A share of the clones is absent; for the studies checked, an unresolved V gene accounts for under half, and the remainder has no known explanation. That table furnishes V, J and clone size, whereas the DNA furnished D and trimming. This sample comprises about 140,000 clones, approximately 91% of them detected only once. In total, the top ten clones hold over 9.5% of the sample.

Overall study results and their limits: How much clinical and demographic metadata was included differed by source and by participant, and the metadata was provided uncurated.

This TCR came from a man aged 50-60 years with active or convalescent COVID-19. Recombination linked TRBV27 to TRBJ2-1; 8 bases in the middle match TRBD2. Sequences were obtained from peripheral blood. The base sequence is TGTGCCAGCAGTTCTACCTCCGGGACTAGTCATGAGCAGTTCTTC. It encodes CASSSTSGTSHEQFF.